This T cell receptor (beta chain) derives from a study of Ad26.COV2.S vaccination and SARS-CoV-2 variants. Study in general: Trial arm assignment for the donor was COV1001 Ad26.COV2.S. Dosing was one shot or two shots 56 days apart.

On this clone: What it binds is not known. The sample carries other DNA sequences with the same CDR3.

Overall study results and limits: Post-vaccination breadth of spike-specific CD8+ and CD4+ T cell responses was reportedly substantial.

Produced via immunoSEQ multiplex PCR; TCRdb's table is partial and in-frame only. This table has about 480,000 clones, around 85% appearing once. The treatment is: 15 to 20 received Ad26.COV2.S at low or high dose, single or two shots; 5 received placebo; per-sample allocation not given. Collection of samples fell on day 63 after the first vaccine or placebo injection. Participants' vaccine, an Ad26 vector, delivered Wuhan-strain SARS-CoV-2 spike. Germline CDR1 reads SGHTA; CDR2 reads FQGTGA. V lost 1 base, J lost 1 base, and 1 base lay in between. CDR3 length: 13 residues. The sample consisted of peripheral blood, taken in a trial of Ad26.COV2.S vaccine versus placebo. The TCR originated in a person between 18 and 59 years old who received the Ad26.COV2.S COVID-19 vaccine or a placebo. The V gene is TRBV7-3, the J gene TRBJ2-2, with unresolved D. This CDR3 is CASSLKNTGELFF. The CDR3 DNA sequence: TGTGCCAGCAGCTTAAAGAACACCGGGGAGCTGTTTTTT.